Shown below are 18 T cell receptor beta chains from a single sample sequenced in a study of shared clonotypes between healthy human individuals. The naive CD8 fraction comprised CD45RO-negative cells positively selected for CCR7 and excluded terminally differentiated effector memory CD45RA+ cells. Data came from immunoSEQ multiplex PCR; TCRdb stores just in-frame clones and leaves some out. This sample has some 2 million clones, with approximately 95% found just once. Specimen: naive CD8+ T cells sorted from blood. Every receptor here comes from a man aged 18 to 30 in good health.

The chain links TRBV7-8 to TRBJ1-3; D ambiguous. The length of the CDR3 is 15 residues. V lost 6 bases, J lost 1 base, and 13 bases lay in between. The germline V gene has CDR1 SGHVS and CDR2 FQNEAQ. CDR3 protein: CASSIAPDSGNTIYF. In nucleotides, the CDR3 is TGTGCCAGCAGTATAGCCCCGGATTCTGGAAACACCATATATTTT.

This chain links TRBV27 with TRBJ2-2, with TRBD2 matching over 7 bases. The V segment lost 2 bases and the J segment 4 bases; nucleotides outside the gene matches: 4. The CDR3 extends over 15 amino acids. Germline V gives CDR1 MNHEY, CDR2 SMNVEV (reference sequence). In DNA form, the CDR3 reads TGTGCCAGCAGTTTAGGGGGGGAGGGCACCGGGGAGCTGTTTTTT. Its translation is CASSLGGEGTGELFF.

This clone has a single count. CDR3 bases: TGTGCCAGCATAAAAAGCTGGGGGTCCTACAATGAGCAGTTCTTC. It yields the protein CASIKSWGSYNEQFF. The V gene is TRBV6-1, the J gene TRBJ2-1; D possibly matches TRBD1 or TRBD2 (5 bases each). This CDR3 spans 15 amino acids. Germline V lookup: CDR1 MNHNS, CDR2 SASEGT. V lost 7 bases and J lost 1, with 14 bases in between.

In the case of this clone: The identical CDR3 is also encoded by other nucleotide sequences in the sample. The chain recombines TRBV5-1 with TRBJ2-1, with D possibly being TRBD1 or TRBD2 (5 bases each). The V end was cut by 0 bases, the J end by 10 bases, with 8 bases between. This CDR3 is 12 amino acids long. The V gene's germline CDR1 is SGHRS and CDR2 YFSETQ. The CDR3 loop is CASSLDWDEQFF. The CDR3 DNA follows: TGCGCCAGCAGCTTGGATTGGGACGAGCAGTTCTTC.

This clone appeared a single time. CDR3 region: CASSSGHLSSGANVLTF. The CDR3 DNA is TGTGCCAGCAGCTCGGGACACCTCTCCTCTGGGGCCAACGTCCTGACTTTC. The rearrangement joins TRBV13 to TRBJ2-6; maybe TRBD1 (6 bases). The CDR3 extends over 17 amino acids. Trimming stripped 4 bases from V and 0 bases from J, with 13 bases between. In germline, CDR1 is PRHDT, CDR2 FYEKMQ (reference sequence).

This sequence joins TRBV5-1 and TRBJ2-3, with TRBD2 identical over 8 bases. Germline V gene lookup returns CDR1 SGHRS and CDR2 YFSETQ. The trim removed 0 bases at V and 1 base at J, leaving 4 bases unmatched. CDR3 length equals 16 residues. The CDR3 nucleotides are TGCGCCAGCAGCTTGGGTATGCGGGGGGGCACAGATACGCAGTATTTT. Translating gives CASSLGMRGGTDTQYF.

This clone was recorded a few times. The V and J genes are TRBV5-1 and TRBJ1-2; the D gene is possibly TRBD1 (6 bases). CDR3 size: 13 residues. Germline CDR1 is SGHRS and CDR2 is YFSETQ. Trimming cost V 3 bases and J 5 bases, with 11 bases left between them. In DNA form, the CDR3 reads TGCGCCAGCAGCTCCCCAGGGGAATATGGCTACACCTTC. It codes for CASSSPGEYGYTF. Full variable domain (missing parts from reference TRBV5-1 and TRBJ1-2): KAGVTQTPRYLIKTRGQQVTLSCSPISGHRSVSWYQQTPGQGLQFLFEYFSETQRNKGNFPGRFSGRQFSNSRSEMNVSTLELGDSALYLCASSSPGEYGYTFGSGTRLTVV.

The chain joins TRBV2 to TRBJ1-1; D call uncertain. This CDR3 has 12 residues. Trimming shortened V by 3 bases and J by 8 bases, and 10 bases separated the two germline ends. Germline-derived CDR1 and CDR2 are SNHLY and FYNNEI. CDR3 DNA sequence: TGTGCCAGCAGTGAGGATGGCCTAGAAGCTTTCTTT. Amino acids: CASSEDGLEAFF.

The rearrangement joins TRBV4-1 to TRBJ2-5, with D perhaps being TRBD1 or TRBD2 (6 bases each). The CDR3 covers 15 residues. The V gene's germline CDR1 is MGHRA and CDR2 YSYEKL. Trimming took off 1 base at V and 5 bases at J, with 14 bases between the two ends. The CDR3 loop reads CASSQVWGAGETQYF. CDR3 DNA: TGCGCCAGCAGCCAAGTTTGGGGGGCCGGGGAGACCCAGTACTTC.

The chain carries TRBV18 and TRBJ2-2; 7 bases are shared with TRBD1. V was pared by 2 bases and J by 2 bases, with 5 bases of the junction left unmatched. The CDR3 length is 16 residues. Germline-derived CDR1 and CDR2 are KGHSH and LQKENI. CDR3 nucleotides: TGTGCCAGCTCACCATGGGACAGTCCTAACACCGGGGAGCTGTTTTTT. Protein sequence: CASSPWDSPNTGELFF.

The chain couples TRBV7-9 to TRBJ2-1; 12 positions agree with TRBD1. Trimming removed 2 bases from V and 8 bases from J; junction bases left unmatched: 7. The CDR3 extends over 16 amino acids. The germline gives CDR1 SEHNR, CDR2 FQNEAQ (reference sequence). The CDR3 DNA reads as TGTGCCAGCAGCTTATCCGGGACAGGGGGCGGCGATGAGCAGTTCTTC. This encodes CASSLSGTGGGDEQFF.

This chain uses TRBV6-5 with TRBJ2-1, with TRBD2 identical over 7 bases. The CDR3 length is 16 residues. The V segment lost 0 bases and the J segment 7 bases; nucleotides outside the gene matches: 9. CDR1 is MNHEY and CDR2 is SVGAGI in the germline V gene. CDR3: CASSYSLAGARNEQFF. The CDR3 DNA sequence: TGTGCCAGCAGTTACTCGCTGGCGGGAGCGAGGAATGAGCAGTTCTTC.

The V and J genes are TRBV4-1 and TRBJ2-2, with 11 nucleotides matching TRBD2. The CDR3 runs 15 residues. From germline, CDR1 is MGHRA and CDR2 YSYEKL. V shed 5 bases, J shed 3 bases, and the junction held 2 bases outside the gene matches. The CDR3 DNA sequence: TGCGCCAGCAGCTCACTAGCGGGGGACACCGGGGAGCTGTTTTTT. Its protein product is CASSSLAGDTGELFF.

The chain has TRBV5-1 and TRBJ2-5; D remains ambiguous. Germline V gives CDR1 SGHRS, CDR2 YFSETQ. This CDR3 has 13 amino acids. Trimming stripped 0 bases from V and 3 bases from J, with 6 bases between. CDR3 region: CASSLVEEETQYF. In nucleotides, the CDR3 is TGCGCCAGCAGCTTGGTCGAGGAAGAGACCCAGTACTTC.

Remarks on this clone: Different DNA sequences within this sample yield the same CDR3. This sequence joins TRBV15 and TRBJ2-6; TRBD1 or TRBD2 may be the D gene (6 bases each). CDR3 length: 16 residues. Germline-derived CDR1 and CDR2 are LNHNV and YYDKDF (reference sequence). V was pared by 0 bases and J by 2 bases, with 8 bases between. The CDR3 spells CATSRDRGPGANVLTF. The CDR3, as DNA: TGTGCCACCAGCAGAGATCGGGGGCCTGGGGCCAACGTCCTGACTTTC.

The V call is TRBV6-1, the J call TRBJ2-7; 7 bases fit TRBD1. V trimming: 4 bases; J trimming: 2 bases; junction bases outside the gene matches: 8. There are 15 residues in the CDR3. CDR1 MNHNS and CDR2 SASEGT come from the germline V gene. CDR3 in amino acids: CASSVQRTGAYEQYF. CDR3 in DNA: TGTGCCAGCAGTGTTCAACGGACAGGAGCCTACGAGCAGTACTTC.

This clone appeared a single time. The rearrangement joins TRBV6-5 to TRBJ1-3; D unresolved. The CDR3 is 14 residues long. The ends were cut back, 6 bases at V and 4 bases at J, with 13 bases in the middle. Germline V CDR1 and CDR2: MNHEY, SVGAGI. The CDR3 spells CASSPTREGNTIYF. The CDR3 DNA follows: TGTGCCAGCAGCCCTACTAGGGAAGGAAACACCATATATTTT.

CDR3 protein: CASSLVSLATDTQYF. CDR3 coding DNA: TGTGCCAGCAGCTTAGTTTCACTAGCCACAGATACGCAGTATTTT. V and J are TRBV7-8 and TRBJ2-3; D is possibly TRBD2 (6 bases). Germline assignment: CDR1 SGHVS and CDR2 FQNEAQ. The germline V and J ends were trimmed by 1 base and 2 bases, with 10 bases remaining between them. The CDR3 consists of 15 residues.